The clone carrying this T cell receptor beta chain was counted ten times or more. Its antigen remains unknown. This record comes from a study of T cell repertoires in cytomegalovirus infection. As for the study in general: In public TCR beta signatures, there were indications of both CMV infection and matching HLA type.

MiXCR, applied by TCRdb to the reads, yields one record per CDR3 protein. The table includes about 260,000 distinct CDR3 sequences, approximately 9% detected once. After removal of 5 bases from V and 0 bases from J, the junction contained 7 bases not matched to a gene. This CDR3 has 16 amino acids. Points from the study as a whole: Individuals carrying CMV plus the relevant HLA were identified by cumulative frequency of public TCR beta families. Within the response measured ex vivo, HLA-C-restricted CMV-specific TCR beta clonotypes were dominant.

The J gene is TRBJ1-5, the V gene TRBV12-3 or TRBV12-4; 7 bases agree with TRBD1. The source of this sequence is a human donor in good health (CMV status not recorded). Some clones in this sample may be carry-over from other donors' samples. Sample: PBMCs. The CDR3 loop is CASSRGQEFSNQPQHF. The CDR3 nucleotides read TGTGCCAGCAGTCGAGGACAGGAATTTAGCAATCAGCCCCAGCATTTT.